This T cell receptor (beta chain) derives from a study of T cells in Graves' hyperthyroidism and ophthalmopathy. The diagnoses drew upon clinical symptoms, serum thyroxine and TRAb, thyroid ultrasound and orbital computed tomography. Source material for PBMCs was less than 12 ml fresh peripheral blood. The CDR3 sequence is 15 residues long. Germline trimming cut 6 bases from V and 1 base from J; bases unmatched to any gene: 4. Germline values: CDR1 ENHRY, CDR2 SYGVKD. Study results and caveats: Most clonotypes that expanded in the thyroid above 0.001 also showed up in blood. For ophthalmopathy, model prediction preceded onset by a median about 6 months.

This clonotype was recorded at least ten times. Its target is not known. Authors of the study amplified TCR beta CDR3 regions from RNA transcripts. The TCR CDR3 first-round RT-PCR relied on the HTBI primer set. One entry per CDR3 protein, called by TCRdb with MiXCR from the multiplex PCR reads. The sample carries 750,000 to 950,000 distinct CDR3 sequences, around 39% recorded once. The source material was blood. This clonotype originated in a man in his late teens or twenties with Graves' hyperthyroidism. This chain joins TRBV10-3 and TRBJ2-2; 8 bases map to TRBD1. CDR3 DNA: TGTGCCATCAGACCCGGGACAGGGAACACCGGGGAGCTGTTTTTT. It translates to CAIRPGTGNTGELFF.